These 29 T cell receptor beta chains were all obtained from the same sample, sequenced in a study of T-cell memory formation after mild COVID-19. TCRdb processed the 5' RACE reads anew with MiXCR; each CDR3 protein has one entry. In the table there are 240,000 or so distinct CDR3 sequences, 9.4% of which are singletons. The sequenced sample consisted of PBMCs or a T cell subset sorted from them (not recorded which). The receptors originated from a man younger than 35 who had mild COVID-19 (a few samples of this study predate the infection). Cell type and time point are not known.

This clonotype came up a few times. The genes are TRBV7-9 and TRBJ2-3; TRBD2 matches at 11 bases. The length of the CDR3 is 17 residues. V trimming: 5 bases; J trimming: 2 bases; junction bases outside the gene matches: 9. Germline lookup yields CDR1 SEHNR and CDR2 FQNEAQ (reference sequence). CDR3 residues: CASSAKPSGGYTDTQYF. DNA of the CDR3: TGTGCCAGCAGCGCCAAACCTAGCGGGGGGTACACAGATACGCAGTATTTT.

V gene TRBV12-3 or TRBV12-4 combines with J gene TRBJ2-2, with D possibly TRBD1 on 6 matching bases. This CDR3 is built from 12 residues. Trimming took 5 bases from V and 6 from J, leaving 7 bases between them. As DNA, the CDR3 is TGTGCCAGCAGTGCAGGGGCCGGGGAGCTGTTTTTT. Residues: CASSAGAGELFF.

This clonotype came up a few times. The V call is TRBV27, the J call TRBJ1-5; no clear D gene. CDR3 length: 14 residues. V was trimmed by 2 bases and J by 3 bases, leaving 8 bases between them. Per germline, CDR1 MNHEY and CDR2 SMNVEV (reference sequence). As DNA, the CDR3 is TGTGCCAGCAGTTTAAAGTGGGCCAATCAGCCCCAGCATTTT. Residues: CASSLKWANQPQHF.

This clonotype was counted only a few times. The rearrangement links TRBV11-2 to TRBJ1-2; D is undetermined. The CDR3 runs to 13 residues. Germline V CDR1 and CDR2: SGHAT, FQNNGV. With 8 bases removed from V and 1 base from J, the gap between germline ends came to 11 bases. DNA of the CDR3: TGTGCCAGCCGGGCACTGATTAACTATGGCTACACCTTC. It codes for CASRALINYGYTF.

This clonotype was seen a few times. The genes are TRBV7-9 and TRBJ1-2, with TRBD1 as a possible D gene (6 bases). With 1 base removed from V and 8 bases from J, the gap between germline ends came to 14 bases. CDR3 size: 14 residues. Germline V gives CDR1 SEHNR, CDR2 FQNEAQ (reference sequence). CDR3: CASSLGQAGWGYTF. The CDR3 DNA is TGTGCCAGCAGCTTAGGACAGGCCGGATGGGGCTACACCTTC.

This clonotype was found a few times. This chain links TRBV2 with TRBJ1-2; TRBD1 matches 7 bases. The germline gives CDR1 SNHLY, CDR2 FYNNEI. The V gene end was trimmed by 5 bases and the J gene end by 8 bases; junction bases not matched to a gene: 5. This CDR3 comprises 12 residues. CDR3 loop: CASSTTGSGYTF. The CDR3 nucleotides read TGTGCCAGCAGTACGACAGGGAGCGGCTACACCTTC.

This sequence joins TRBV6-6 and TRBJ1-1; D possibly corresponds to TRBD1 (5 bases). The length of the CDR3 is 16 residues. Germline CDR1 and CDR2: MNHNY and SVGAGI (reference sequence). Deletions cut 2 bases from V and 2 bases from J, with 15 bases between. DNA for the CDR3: TGTGCCAGCAGTTACGGAGGGGACCGGCAAAACACTGAAGCTTTCTTT. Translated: CASSYGGDRQNTEAFF.

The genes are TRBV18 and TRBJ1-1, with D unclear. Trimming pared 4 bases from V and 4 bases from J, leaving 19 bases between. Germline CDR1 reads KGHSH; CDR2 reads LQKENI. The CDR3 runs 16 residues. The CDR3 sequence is CASSRDEVTRSTEAFF. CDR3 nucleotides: TGTGCCAGCTCACGCGATGAAGTAACCAGGAGCACTGAAGCTTTCTTT.

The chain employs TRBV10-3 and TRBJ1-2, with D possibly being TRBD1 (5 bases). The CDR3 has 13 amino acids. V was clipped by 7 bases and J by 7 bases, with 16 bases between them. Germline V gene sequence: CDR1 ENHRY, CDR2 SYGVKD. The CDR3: CAIKPDPRGGYTF. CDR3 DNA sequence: TGTGCCATCAAACCCGACCCTAGGGGTGGCTACACCTTC.

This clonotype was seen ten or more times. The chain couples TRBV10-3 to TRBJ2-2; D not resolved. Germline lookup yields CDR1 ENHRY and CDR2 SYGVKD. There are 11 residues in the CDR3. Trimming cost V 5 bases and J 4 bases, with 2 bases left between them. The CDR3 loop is CAISFTGELFF. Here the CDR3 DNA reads TGTGCCATCAGTTTCACCGGGGAGCTGTTTTTT.

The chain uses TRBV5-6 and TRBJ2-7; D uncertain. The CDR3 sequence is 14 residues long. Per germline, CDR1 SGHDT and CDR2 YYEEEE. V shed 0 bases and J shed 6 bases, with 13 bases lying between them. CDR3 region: CASSLVGRSSEQYV. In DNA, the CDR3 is TGTGCCAGCAGCTTGGTTGGTAGGTCTAGCGAGCAGTACGTC.

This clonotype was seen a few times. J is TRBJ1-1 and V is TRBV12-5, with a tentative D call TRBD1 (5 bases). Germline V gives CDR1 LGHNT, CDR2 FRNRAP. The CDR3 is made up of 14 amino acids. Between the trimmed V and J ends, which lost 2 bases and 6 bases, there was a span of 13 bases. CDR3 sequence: CASGLLGGEAEAFF. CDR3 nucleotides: TGTGCTAGTGGTTTGCTCGGGGGGGAGGCTGAAGCTTTCTTT.

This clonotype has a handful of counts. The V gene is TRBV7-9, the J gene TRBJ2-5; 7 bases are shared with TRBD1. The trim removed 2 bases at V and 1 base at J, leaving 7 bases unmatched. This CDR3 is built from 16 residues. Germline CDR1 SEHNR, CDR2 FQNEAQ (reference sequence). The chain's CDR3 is CASSLYRGRVQETQYF. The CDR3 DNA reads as TGTGCCAGCAGCTTATACAGGGGTAGGGTCCAAGAGACCCAGTACTTC.

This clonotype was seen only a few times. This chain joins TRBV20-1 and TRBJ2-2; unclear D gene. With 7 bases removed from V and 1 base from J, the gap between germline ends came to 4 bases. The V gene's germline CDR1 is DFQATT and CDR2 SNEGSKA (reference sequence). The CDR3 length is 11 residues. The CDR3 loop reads CSVQNTGELFF. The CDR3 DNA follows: TGCAGTGTTCAGAACACCGGGGAGCTGTTTTTT.

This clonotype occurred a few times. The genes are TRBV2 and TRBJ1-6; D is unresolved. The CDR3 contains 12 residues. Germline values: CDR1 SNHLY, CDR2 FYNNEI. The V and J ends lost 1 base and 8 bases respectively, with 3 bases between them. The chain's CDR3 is CASSEGYSPLHF. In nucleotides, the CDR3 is TGTGCCAGCAGTGAAGGGTATTCACCCCTCCACTTT.

CDR3 in amino acids: CSAKTSATNEKLFF. DNA for the CDR3: TGCAGTGCTAAGACCAGCGCAACTAATGAAAAACTGTTTTTT. This chain joins TRBV20-1 and TRBJ1-4; D uncertain. Per the germline V gene, CDR1 is DFQATT and CDR2 is SNEGSKA (reference sequence). The V end lost 4 bases, the J end lost 0 bases, and 9 bases lay between the germline ends. The CDR3 covers 14 residues.

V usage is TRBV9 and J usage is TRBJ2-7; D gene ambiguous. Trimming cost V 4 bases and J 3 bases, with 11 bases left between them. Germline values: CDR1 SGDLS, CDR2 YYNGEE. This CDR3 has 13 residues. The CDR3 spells CASSPSVDYEQYF. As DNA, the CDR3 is TGTGCCAGCAGCCCCTCCGTCGACTACGAGCAGTACTTC. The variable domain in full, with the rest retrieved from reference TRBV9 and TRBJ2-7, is DSGVTQTPKHLITATGQRVTLRCSPRSGDLSVYWYQQSLDQGLQFLIQYYNGEERAKGNILERFSAQQFPDLHSELNLSSLELGDSALYFCASSPSVDYEQYFGPGTRLTVT.

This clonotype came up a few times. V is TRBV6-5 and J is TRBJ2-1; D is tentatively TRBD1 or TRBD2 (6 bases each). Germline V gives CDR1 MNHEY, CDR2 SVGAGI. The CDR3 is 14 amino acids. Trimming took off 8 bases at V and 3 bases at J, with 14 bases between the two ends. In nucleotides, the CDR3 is TGTGCCAGCCGCCTGAGGGGGGTCTACAATGAGCAGTTCTTC. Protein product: CASRLRGVYNEQFF.

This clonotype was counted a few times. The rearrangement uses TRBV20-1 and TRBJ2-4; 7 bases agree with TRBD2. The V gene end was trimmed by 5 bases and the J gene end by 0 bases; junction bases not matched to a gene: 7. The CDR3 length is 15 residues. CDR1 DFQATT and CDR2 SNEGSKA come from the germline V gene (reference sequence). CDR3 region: CSAPKAGRAKNIQYF. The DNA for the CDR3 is TGCAGTGCTCCTAAAGCGGGGAGAGCCAAAAACATTCAGTACTTC.

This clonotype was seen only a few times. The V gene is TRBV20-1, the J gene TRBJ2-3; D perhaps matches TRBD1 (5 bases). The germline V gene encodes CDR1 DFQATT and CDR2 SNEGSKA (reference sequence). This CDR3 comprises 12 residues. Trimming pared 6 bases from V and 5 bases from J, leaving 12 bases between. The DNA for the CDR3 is TGCAGTGCAGGAGATAGGGGAGATACGCAGTATTTT. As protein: CSAGDRGDTQYF.

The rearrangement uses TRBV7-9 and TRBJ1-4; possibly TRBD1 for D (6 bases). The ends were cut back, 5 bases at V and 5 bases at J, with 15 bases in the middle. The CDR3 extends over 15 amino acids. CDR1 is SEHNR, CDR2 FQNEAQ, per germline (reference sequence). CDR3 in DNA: TGTGCCAGCAGCCAACCGGGACACCGCAATGAAAAACTGTTTTTT. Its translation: CASSQPGHRNEKLFF.

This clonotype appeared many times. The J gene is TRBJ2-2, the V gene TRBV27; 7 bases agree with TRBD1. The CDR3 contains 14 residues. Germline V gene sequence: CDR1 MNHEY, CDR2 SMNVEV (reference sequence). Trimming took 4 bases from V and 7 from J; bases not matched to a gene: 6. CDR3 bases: TGTGCCAGCAGTTCCGACAGGGCTAGCGGGGAGCTGTTTTTT. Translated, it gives CASSSDRASGELFF.

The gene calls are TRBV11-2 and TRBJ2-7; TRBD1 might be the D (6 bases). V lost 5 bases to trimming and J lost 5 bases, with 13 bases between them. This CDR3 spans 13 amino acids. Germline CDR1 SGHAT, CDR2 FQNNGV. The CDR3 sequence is CASSVDRDHEQYF. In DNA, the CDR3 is TGTGCCAGCAGCGTGGACAGAGACCACGAGCAGTACTTC.

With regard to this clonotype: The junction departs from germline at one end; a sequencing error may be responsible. The CDR3 is CANSDPPVHRTQYF. The DNA of the CDR3 is TGTGCCAACAGTGACCCCCCGGTCCACCGTACGCAGTATTTT. J is TRBJ2-3 and V is TRBV24-1; D is unresolved. Germline V lookup: CDR1 KGHDR, CDR2 SFDVKD. The CDR3 has 14 residues.

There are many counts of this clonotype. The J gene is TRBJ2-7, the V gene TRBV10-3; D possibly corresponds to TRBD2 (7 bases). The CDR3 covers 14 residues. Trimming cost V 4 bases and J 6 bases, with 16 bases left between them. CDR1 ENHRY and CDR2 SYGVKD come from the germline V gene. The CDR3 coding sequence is TGTGCCATCAGTGTCCGGTACAGGGAGGGCGAGCAGTACTTC. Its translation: CAISVRYREGEQYF.

CDR3 DNA sequence: TGCAGTGCTCGGGACCGCATCTATGGAAACACCATATATTTT. Residues: CSARDRIYGNTIYF. The chain employs TRBV20-1 and TRBJ1-3; a weak D match, TRBD1 (5 bases). Per germline, CDR1 DFQATT and CDR2 SNEGSKA (reference sequence). V was cut by 5 bases and J by 3 bases, with 14 bases left in between. The CDR3 contains 14 residues.

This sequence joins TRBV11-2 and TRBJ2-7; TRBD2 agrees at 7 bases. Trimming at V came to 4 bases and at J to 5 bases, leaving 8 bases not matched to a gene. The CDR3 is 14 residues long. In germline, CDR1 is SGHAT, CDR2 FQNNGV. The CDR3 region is CASSSWGGSNEQYV. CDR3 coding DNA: TGTGCCAGCAGCTCCTGGGGAGGGTCGAACGAGCAGTACGTC.

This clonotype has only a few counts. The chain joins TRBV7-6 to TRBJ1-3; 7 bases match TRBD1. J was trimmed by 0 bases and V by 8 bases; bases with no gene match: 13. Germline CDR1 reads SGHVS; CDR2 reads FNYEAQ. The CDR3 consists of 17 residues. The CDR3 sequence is CASAREGAPLSGNTIYF. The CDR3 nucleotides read TGTGCCAGCGCTAGGGAGGGGGCACCCCTCTCTGGAAACACCATATATTTT.

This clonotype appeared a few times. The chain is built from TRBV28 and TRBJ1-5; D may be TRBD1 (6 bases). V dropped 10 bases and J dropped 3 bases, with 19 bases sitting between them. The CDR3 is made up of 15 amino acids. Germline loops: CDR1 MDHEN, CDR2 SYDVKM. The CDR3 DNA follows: TGTGCCACCAAAATTCAGGGGTCCTCCAATCAGCCCCAGCATTTT. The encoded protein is CATKIQGSSNQPQHF.